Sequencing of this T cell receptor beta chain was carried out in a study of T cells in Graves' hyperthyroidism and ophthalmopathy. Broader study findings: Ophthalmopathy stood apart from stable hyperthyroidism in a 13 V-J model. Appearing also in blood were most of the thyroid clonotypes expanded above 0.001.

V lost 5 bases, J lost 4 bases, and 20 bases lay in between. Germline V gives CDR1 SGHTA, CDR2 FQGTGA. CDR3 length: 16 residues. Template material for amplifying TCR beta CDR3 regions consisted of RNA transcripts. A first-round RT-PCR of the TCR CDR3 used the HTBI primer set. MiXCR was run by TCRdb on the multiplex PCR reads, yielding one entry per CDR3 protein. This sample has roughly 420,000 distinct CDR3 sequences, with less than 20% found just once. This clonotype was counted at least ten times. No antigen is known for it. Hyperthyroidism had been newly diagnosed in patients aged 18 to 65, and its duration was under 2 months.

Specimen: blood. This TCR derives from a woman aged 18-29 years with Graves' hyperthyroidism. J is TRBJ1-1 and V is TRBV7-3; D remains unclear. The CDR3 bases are TGTGCCAGCAGCCTGACCTCCACCCACGCCGGCACTGAAGCTTTCTTT. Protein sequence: CASSLTSTHAGTEAFF.